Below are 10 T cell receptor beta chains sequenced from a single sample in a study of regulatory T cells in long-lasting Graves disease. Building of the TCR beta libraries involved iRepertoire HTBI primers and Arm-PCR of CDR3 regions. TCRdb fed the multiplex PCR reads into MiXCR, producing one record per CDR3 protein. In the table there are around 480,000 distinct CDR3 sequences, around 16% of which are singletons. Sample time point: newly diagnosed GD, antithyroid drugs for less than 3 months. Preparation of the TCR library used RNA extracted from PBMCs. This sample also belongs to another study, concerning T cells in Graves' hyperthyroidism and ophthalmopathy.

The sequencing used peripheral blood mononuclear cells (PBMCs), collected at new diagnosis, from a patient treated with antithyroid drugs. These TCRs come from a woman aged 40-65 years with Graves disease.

The CDR3, as DNA: TGCAGCGGACTAGCTCGGGGGTACCAAGAGACCCAGTACTTC. Protein: CSGLARGYQETQYF. This chain joins TRBV29-1 and TRBJ2-5, with 7 bases matching TRBD2. J gave up 0 bases and V 7 bases, and 8 bases lay outside the gene matches. CDR1 SQVTM and CDR2 ANQGSEA come from the germline V gene. The CDR3 contains 14 residues.

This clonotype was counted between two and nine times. The CDR3 DNA reads as TGTGCCAGTAGTATAGACGGGCGGGGGGATGAGCAGTTCTTC. It translates to CASSIDGRGDEQFF. The chain employs TRBV19 and TRBJ2-1, with 8 bases matching TRBD2. Germline lookup yields CDR1 LNHDA and CDR2 SQIVND (reference sequence). The CDR3 length is 14 residues. Trimming cost V 0 bases and J 8 bases; bases outside gene matches: 3.

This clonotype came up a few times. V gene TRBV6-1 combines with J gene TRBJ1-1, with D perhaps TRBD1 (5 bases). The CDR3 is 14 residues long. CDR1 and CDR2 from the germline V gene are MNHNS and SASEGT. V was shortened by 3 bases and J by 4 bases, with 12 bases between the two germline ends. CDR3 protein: CASSDEGRSTEAFF. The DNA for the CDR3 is TGTGCCAGCAGTGACGAGGGGAGGTCCACTGAAGCTTTCTTT.

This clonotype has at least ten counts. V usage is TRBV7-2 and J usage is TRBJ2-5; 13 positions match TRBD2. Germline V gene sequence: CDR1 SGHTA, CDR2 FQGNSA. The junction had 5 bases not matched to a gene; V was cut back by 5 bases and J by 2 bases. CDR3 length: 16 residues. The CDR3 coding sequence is TGTGCCAGCAGCATCCCGACTAGCGGGAGGCAAGAGACCCAGTACTTC. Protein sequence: CASSIPTSGRQETQYF. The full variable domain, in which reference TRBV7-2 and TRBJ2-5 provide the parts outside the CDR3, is GAGVSQSPSNKVTEKGKDVELRCDPISGHTALYWYRQSLGQGLEFLIYFQGNSAPDKSGLPSDRFSAERTGGSVSTLTIQRTQQEDSAVYLCASSIPTSGRQETQYFGPGTRLLVL.

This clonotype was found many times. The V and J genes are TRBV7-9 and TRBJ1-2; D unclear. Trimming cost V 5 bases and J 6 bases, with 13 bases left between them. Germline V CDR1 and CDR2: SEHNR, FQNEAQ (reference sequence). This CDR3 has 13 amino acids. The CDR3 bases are TGTGCCAGCAGCCCGCCGCAAGAAGATGGCTACACCTTC. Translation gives CASSPPQEDGYTF.

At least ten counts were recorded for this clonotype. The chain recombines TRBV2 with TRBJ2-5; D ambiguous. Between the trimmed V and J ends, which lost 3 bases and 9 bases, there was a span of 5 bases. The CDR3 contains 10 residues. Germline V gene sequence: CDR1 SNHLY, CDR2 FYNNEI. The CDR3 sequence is CASSEKAQYF. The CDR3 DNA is TGTGCCAGCAGTGAGAAGGCCCAGTACTTC.

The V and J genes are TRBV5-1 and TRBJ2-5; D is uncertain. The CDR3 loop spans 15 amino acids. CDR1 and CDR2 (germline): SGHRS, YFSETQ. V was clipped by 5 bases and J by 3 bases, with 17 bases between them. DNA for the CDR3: TGCGCCAGCAGGTTTCCCCTGGGCAGAGAAGAGACCCAGTACTTC. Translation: CASRFPLGREETQYF. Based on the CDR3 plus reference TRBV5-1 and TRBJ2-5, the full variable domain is KAGVTQTPRYLIKTRGQQVTLSCSPISGHRSVSWYQQTPGQGLQFLFEYFSETQRNKGNFPGRFSGRQFSNSRSEMNVSTLELGDSALYLCASRFPLGREETQYFGPGTRLLVL.

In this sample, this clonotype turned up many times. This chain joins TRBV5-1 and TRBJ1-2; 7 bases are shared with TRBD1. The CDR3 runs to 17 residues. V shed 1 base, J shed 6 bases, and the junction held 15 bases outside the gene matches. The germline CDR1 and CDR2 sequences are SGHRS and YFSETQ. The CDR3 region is CASSLHRGEVPSHGYTF. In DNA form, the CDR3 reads TGCGCCAGCAGCTTGCACAGGGGAGAGGTACCGTCGCATGGCTACACCTTC.

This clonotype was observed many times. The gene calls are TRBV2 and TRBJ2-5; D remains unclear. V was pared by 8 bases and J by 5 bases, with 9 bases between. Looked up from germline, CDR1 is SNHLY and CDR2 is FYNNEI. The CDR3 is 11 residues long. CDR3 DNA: TGTGCCAGCTGGCTAGAGGAGACCCAGTACTTC. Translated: CASWLEETQYF.

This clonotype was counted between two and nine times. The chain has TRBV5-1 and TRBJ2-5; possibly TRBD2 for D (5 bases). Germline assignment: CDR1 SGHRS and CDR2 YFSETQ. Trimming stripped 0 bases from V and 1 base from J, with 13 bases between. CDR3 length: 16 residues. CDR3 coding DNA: TGCGCCAGCAGCTTGGGGACGGGGTCGCTCCAAGAGACCCAGTACTTC. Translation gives CASSLGTGSLQETQYF.